Each of the 4 T cell receptor beta chains below was sequenced from the same sample in a study of blood T cell repertoires in COVID-19. The assay was immunoSEQ multiplex PCR, and TCRdb's table has in-frame clones only and misses some. This table has around 200,000 clones, around 85% appearing once. Sequencing was carried out using peripheral blood. These receptors were obtained from a woman aged 50 to 65 with acute or convalescent COVID-19.

A single count supports this clone. The V and J genes are TRBV30 and TRBJ2-5; TRBD2 matches 14 bases. This CDR3 region has 15 residues. From germline, CDR1 is GTSNPN and CDR2 SVGIG (reference sequence). Trimming took 2 bases from V and 3 from J; bases not matched to a gene: 2. This CDR3 is CAWSMGLAGEETQYF. CDR3 in DNA: TGTGCCTGGAGTATGGGACTAGCGGGGGAAGAGACCCAGTACTTC.

This clone was seen only once. The chain uses TRBV27 and TRBJ1-1, with D tentatively TRBD1 (6 bases). This CDR3 contains 15 residues. Per germline, CDR1 MNHEY and CDR2 SMNVEV (reference sequence). V gave up 6 bases and J gave up 5 bases, with 19 bases separating them. In DNA, the CDR3 is TGTGCCAGCAGCCCTATTCGGACAGTAGTGACTGAAGCTTTCTTT. Translation gives CASSPIRTVVTEAFF.

The V and J genes are TRBV24-1 and TRBJ1-4; D perhaps matches TRBD1 (6 bases). The V end was cut by 3 bases, the J end by 6 bases, with 13 bases between. The CDR3 consists of 15 residues. Germline CDR1 and CDR2: KGHDR and SFDVKD. The CDR3 DNA reads TGTGCCACCAGTGATCCGGGGGGGCGCGATGAAAAACTGTTTTTT. This gives the protein CATSDPGGRDEKLFF.

V and J are TRBV6-2 or TRBV6-3 and TRBJ1-5, with 10 bases that match TRBD1. The germline CDR1 and CDR2 sequences are MNHEY and SVGEGT. The trim removed 6 bases at V and 7 bases at J, leaving 9 bases unmatched. The CDR3 runs 15 residues. The CDR3 region is CASSPLGQGIQPQHF. The CDR3 nucleotides are TGTGCCAGCAGCCCCTTGGGACAGGGGATCCAGCCCCAGCATTTT.